These 25 T cell receptor beta chains came from one sample sequenced in a study of molecular identifiers for immune sequencing clone quantification listed by TCRdb under 2018. Library preparation was by PCR. TCRdb names NextSeq 500 as the instrument used. Starting from the raw public reads, TCRdb applied fastp trimming at Q25, assembled clones with MiXCR and retained in-frame beta chains. A single entry per CDR3 protein holds the most common genes and DNA from its merged rows. The sample contains approximately 680,000 distinct CDR3 sequences, around 25% of them found a single time. The ten largest clones represent about 0.84% of the sample. The sequencing input was naive CD8+ T cells from blood, with Jurkat cell RNA spiked in. The cell subset or site tag for this specimen amounts to: FACS-sorted CD8+CD4-CCR7+CD45RA+ naive T cells. These receptors came from a human donor in good health. Some libraries in this study had Jurkat cell RNA spiked in.

This clonotype was seen more than once but under ten times. V is TRBV5-3 and J is TRBJ2-3; maybe TRBD2 (6 bases). TRBV5-3 is flagged as an ORF with uncertain function. Trimming left V 8 bases short and J 1 base short, with 26 bases between. The CDR3 covers 18 residues. As DNA, the CDR3 is TGTGCCAGCAGCCCCGACTTTGGAGGGCAAAGTCGCACAGATACGCAGTATTTT. As protein: CASSPDFGGQSRTDTQYF.

In its sample, this clonotype was seen a few times. CDR3 region: CSAFSGRNNEQYF. CDR3 coding DNA: TGCAGTGCCTTTAGCGGGAGGAATAACGAGCAGTACTTC. The chain is built from TRBV20-1 and TRBJ2-7; 10 bases are shared with TRBD2. J lost 5 bases, V lost 6 bases, and 7 bases had no gene match. Germline assignment: CDR1 DFQATT and CDR2 SNEGSKA (reference sequence). CDR3 length: 13 residues.

As to this clonotype: A much larger clonotype is one base distant, so this may be a read error. The chain employs TRBV7-9 and TRBJ2-2; D may match TRBD1 or TRBD2 (5 bases each). This CDR3 has 15 amino acids. Germline loops: CDR1 SEHNR, CDR2 FQNEAQ (reference sequence). The CDR3 sequence: CAGSFSGRNTGELFF. The CDR3 DNA sequence: TGTGCCGGCAGCTTCTCGGGACGGAACACCGGGGAGCTGTTTTTT. The full variable domain, rest sourced from reference TRBV7-9 and TRBJ2-2, is DTGVSQNPRHKITKRGQNVTFRCDPISEHNRLYWYRQTLGQGPEFLTYFQNEAQLEKSRLLSDRFSAERPKGSFSTLEIQRTEQGDSAMYLCAGSFSGRNTGELFFGEGSRLTVL.

This clonotype was counted at least ten times. V is TRBV29-1 and J is TRBJ2-7; no reliable D call. Germline loops: CDR1 SQVTM, CDR2 ANQGSEA. The CDR3 loop spans 13 amino acids. V lost 3 bases, J lost 3 bases, and 12 bases lay in between. The CDR3 sequence is CSVDSAGSYEQYF. In DNA, the CDR3 is TGCAGCGTTGATAGTGCAGGCAGCTACGAGCAGTACTTC.

Details on this clonotype: With a much larger clone just one base away, this may be a read error. CDR3 sequence (DNA): TGTGCCAGCAGCTTAGAAGCGGGAGGGCCAACAGATACGCAGTGTTTT. Protein: CASSLEAGGPTDTQCF. J is TRBJ2-3 and V is TRBV11-2, with 10 bases identical to TRBD2. Germline V gene data show CDR1 as SGHAT and CDR2 as FQNNGV. The length of the CDR3 is 16 residues.

This clonotype was picked up many times. The J gene is TRBJ2-5, the V gene TRBV29-1; D remains unclear. Deletions cut 5 bases from V and 4 bases from J, with 26 bases between. Germline V gives CDR1 SQVTM, CDR2 ANQGSEA. The CDR3 spans 17 residues. DNA for the CDR3: TGCAGCGTTTATATGGCCTCGACGATAGGGTTGGCAGAGACCCAGTACTTC. It encodes CSVYMASTIGLAETQYF.

This clonotype was recorded a few times. The V gene is TRBV19, the J gene TRBJ2-5; 8 bases match TRBD1. In germline, CDR1 is LNHDA, CDR2 SQIVND (reference sequence). The CDR3 runs to 16 residues. V lost 3 bases and J lost 7; bases outside the gene matches: 13. For the CDR3, the DNA is TGTGCCAGTAGTATCGGGCAGGGGGCGATTACAGCGACCCAGTACTTC. Translating gives CASSIGQGAITATQYF. The entire variable domain, with the rest obtained from reference TRBV19 and TRBJ2-5, is as follows: DGGITQSPKYLFRKEGQNVTLSCEQNLNHDAMYWYRQDPGQGLRLIYYSQIVNDFQKGDIAEGYSVSREKKESFPLTVTSAQKNPTAFYLCASSIGQGAITATQYFGPGTRLLVL.

This clonotype was picked up many times. The chain is built from TRBV6-6 and TRBJ2-7; 8 bases match TRBD2. There are 15 residues in the CDR3. V lost 10 bases and J lost 6; bases outside the gene matches: 17. The germline gives CDR1 MNHNY, CDR2 SVGAGI (reference sequence). CDR3 region: CATTPSTGTRGEQYF. The CDR3 DNA sequence: TGTGCCACGACACCTTCTACCGGGACTAGAGGCGAGCAGTACTTC.

As for this clonotype: One end of the junction is discordant with germline, which a read error may explain. The chain couples TRBV7-6 to TRBJ2-2; 7 bases agree with TRBD2. The germline V gene encodes CDR1 SGHVS and CDR2 FNYEAQ. There are 17 residues in the CDR3. CDR3 nucleotide sequence: TGTGCCAGCAGCTTAACCTGGGGGACGGGAGGCACCGGGGAGCTGCTTTTT. It translates to CASSLTWGTGGTGELLF.

This chain links TRBV9 with TRBJ2-3; D gene uncertain. Germline values: CDR1 SGDLS, CDR2 YYNGEE. The CDR3 has 14 residues. The germline V and J ends were trimmed by 0 bases and 6 bases, with 11 bases remaining between them. Here the CDR3 reads CASSVGSSLDTQYF. CDR3 nucleotides: TGTGCCAGCAGCGTAGGTAGTAGTTTGGATACGCAGTATTTT.

V usage is TRBV19 and J usage is TRBJ2-5; D is possibly TRBD1 (6 bases). The length of the CDR3 is 15 residues. V was pared by 3 bases and J by 5 bases, with 16 bases between. Germline CDR1 is LNHDA and CDR2 is SQIVND (reference sequence). CDR3 bases: TGTGCCAGTAGTATGCAGGTGGCAGGGGTTGAGACCCAGTACTTC. As protein: CASSMQVAGVETQYF. The full variable domain, rest sourced from reference TRBV19 and TRBJ2-5, is DGGITQSPKYLFRKEGQNVTLSCEQNLNHDAMYWYRQDPGQGLRLIYYSQIVNDFQKGDIAEGYSVSREKKESFPLTVTSAQKNPTAFYLCASSMQVAGVETQYFGPGTRLLVL.

As concerns this clonotype: The missing conserved phenylalanine or tryptophan at the end of this CDR3 makes a read error likely. The chain carries TRBV5-3 and TRBJ2-3; 7 bases align to TRBD1. TRBV5-3 is annotated as an ORF whose role is uncertain. This CDR3 comprises 13 residues. The CDR3 here is CASSFGQDIEQYN. CDR3 nucleotide sequence: TGTGCCAGCAGCTTCGGACAGGATATAGAGCAGTATAAT.

This clonotype occurred many times. The chain joins TRBV3-1 to TRBJ2-2; D is ambiguous. CDR1 is LGHDT and CDR2 is YNNKEL in the germline V gene (reference sequence). This CDR3 contains 15 residues. The ends were cut back, 9 bases at V and 2 bases at J, with 16 bases in the middle. The CDR3 sequence is CASSWAGQNTGELFF. The DNA of the CDR3 is TGTGCCAGTTCCTGGGCAGGCCAAAACACCGGGGAGCTGTTTTTT.

This chain uses TRBV6-5 with TRBJ2-3; D not resolved. Germline V gene lookup returns CDR1 MNHEY and CDR2 SVGAGI. V gave up 5 bases and J gave up 3 bases, with 9 bases separating them. The CDR3 sequence is 13 residues long. DNA of the CDR3: TGTGCCAGCAGTATCAGGATAACAGATACGCAGTATTTT. It yields the protein CASSIRITDTQYF.

This clonotype was seen repeatedly, ten times or more. The chain couples TRBV2 to TRBJ2-3; D could derive from TRBD1 or TRBD2 (6 bases each). Trimming left V 3 bases short and J 2 bases short, with 12 bases between. From germline, CDR1 is SNHLY and CDR2 FYNNEI. This CDR3 region has 15 residues. The CDR3 DNA is TGTGCCAGCAGTGACCCGGGGGCCCTCACAGATACGCAGTATTTT. It codes for CASSDPGALTDTQYF.

This clonotype was detected ten times or more. The V and J genes are TRBV30 and TRBJ1-5, with D maybe TRBD1 (5 bases). The CDR3 totals 15 residues. CDR1 is GTSNPN and CDR2 is SVGIG in the germline V gene (reference sequence). V lost 2 bases and J lost 6, with 17 bases in between. The CDR3 loop reads CAWSQGTFNFQPQHF. The CDR3 region has the DNA TGTGCCTGGAGTCAGGGTACATTTAATTTTCAGCCCCAGCATTTT.

This clonotype was recorded at least ten times. The rearrangement joins TRBV27 to TRBJ2-3, with D possibly matching TRBD2 (5 bases). Germline assignment: CDR1 MNHEY and CDR2 SMNVEV (reference sequence). The CDR3 consists of 16 residues. Deletions cut 5 bases from V and 4 bases from J, with 19 bases between. The CDR3 region has the DNA TGTGCCAGCAGTCAAGGACTCGTCCGCGGCCCAGATACGCAGTATTTT. It is translated as CASSQGLVRGPDTQYF.

The gene calls are TRBV3-1 and TRBJ2-7, with D unresolved. The length of the CDR3 is 15 residues. V shed 5 bases and J shed 2 bases, with 16 bases lying between them. CDR1 LGHDT and CDR2 YNNKEL come from the germline V gene (reference sequence). CDR3 nucleotides: TGTGCCAGCAGCTCGGGCGCCCGACGGGCCTACGAGCAGTACTTC. Protein sequence: CASSSGARRAYEQYF.

As to this clonotype: This clone may be a read error of a much larger clone one base away. The chain's CDR3 is CASSPGLAGAHERYF. CDR3 coding DNA: TGTGCCAGCAGTCCCGGACTAGCGGGAGCCCACGAGCGGTACTTC. The chain recombines TRBV28 with TRBJ2-7; TRBD2 aligns across 13 bases. Germline lookup yields CDR1 MDHEN and CDR2 SYDVKM. The CDR3 consists of 15 residues.

As concerns this clonotype: This may be a read error: a much more frequent sequence differs by one nucleotide. Since no conserved phenylalanine or tryptophan closes the CDR3, a read error is the likely cause. This chain connects TRBV30 to TRBJ2-3, with D possibly being TRBD2 (9 bases). V gave up 1 base and J gave up 4 bases, with 27 bases separating them. This CDR3 has 19 amino acids. Per the germline V gene, CDR1 is GTSNPN and CDR2 is SVGIG (reference sequence). The CDR3 nucleotides are TGTGCCTGGAGTGGGGACAGGAATAGCGGGAGTCGTTTCTCAGATACGCAGTATCTT. Amino acids: CAWSGDRNSGSRFSDTQYL.

About this clonotype itself: A much larger clone sits a single nucleotide away, making a read error possible. V and J are TRBV5-4 and TRBJ2-7; 10 positions agree with TRBD2. CDR3 length equals 15 residues. CDR1 and CDR2 (germline): SGHNT, YYREEE (reference sequence). J gave up 6 bases and V 4 bases, and 10 bases lay outside the gene matches. CDR3 DNA sequence: TGTGCCAGCAGCCTCTCTAGCGGGAGCGGCTGCGAGCAGTACTTC. Translating it yields CASSLSSGSGCEQYF.

This clonotype was picked up a small number of times. Written as DNA, the CDR3 is TGTGCCAGCAGTTTACGGGGGGGGTCCAACTACGAGCAGTACTTC. It translates to CASSLRGGSNYEQYF. The rearrangement joins TRBV28 to TRBJ2-7; TRBD2 agrees at 8 bases. This CDR3 has 15 residues. Germline CDR1 is MDHEN and CDR2 is SYDVKM. V lost 2 bases and J lost 3; bases outside the gene matches: 6.

This clonotype showed up many times. The genes are TRBV29-1 and TRBJ1-5; weak D call: TRBD1 (5 bases). Looked up from germline, CDR1 is SQVTM and CDR2 is ANQGSEA. This CDR3 comprises 12 residues. Between the trimmed V and J ends, which lost 6 bases and 7 bases, there was a span of 13 bases. The CDR3 nucleotides read TGCAGCGTGGGGGAGTTGTACCAGCCCCAGCATTTT. Its protein is CSVGELYQPQHF.

This clonotype showed up many times. CDR3 sequence: CASSLGTGHAEAFF. The CDR3 DNA reads as TGTGCCAGCAGCTTGGGGACAGGGCACGCTGAAGCTTTCTTT. The chain joins TRBV5-6 to TRBJ1-1; the match to TRBD1 covers 8 bases. This CDR3 comprises 14 residues. The germline gives CDR1 SGHDT, CDR2 YYEEEE. The V and J ends lost 0 bases and 6 bases, in that order; junction bases with no gene match: 4.

Ten or more counts support this clonotype. The chain is built from TRBV5-6 and TRBJ2-7, with no clear D. The CDR3 is 13 residues long. Per germline, CDR1 SGHDT and CDR2 YYEEEE. V lost 6 bases and J lost 3, with 13 bases in between. The CDR3 nucleotides read TGTGCCAGCAAGTCCGGGCCTCACTACGAGCAGTACTTC. The encoded protein is CASKSGPHYEQYF.